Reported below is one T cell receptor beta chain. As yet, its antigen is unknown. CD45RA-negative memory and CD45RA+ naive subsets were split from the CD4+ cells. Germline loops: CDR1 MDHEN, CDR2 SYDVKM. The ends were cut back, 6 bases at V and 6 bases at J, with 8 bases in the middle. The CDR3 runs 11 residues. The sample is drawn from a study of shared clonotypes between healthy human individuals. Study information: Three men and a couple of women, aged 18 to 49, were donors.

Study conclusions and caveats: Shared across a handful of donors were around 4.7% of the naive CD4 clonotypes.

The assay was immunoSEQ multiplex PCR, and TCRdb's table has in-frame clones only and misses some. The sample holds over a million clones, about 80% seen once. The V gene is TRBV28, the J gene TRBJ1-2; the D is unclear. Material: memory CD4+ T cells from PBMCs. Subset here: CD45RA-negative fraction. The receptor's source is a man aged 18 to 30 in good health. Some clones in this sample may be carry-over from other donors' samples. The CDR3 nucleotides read TGTGCCAGCAGCCTCCAGGATGGCTACACCTTC. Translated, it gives CASSLQDGYTF.